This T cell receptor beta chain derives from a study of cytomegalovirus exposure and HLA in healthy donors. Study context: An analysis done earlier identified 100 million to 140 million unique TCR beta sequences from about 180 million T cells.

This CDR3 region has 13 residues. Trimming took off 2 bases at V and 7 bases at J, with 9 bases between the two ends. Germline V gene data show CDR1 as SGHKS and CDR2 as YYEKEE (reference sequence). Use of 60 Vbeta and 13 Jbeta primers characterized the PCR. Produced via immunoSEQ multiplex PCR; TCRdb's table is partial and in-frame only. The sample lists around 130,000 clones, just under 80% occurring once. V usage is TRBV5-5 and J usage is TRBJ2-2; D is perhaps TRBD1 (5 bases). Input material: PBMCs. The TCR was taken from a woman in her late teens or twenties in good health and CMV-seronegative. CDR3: CASSFPDSGELFF. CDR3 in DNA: TGTGCCAGCAGCTTCCCCGACAGCGGGGAGCTGTTTTTT.